This TCR beta chain was recorded in a study of blood T cell repertoires in COVID-19. Overall study: Both acute and convalescent COVID-19 samples were obtained from the United States, Italy and Spain. Nucleic acid was either cDNA or gDNA, and it came from T cells, B-cell-depleted T cells, or PBMCs.

Source study methods: Amplified reference gene primers provided the basis for estimating nucleated cell counts. Only in-frame clones appear in the TCRdb table, and some are missing; sequencing was by immunoSEQ multiplex PCR. The D gene and trimming were derived from the DNA, and the V and J assignments and clone size from that table. The table shows 190,000 or so clones, with 70% to 90% occurring only once. This receptor was identified in a middle-aged man with active or convalescent COVID-19. Sequencing used peripheral blood.

The CDR3 DNA is TGTGCCAGCAGCCAAGAGGGCAGGGGTGGAGGCTACACCTTC. It codes for CASSQEGRGGGYTF. V and J are TRBV3-1 (or the pseudogene TRBV3-2) and TRBJ1-2; D is perhaps TRBD1 (6 bases). Trimming shortened V by 0 bases and J by 8 bases, and 13 bases separated the two germline ends. This CDR3 has 14 amino acids. Germline V CDR1 and CDR2: LGHDT, YNNKEL (reference sequence).